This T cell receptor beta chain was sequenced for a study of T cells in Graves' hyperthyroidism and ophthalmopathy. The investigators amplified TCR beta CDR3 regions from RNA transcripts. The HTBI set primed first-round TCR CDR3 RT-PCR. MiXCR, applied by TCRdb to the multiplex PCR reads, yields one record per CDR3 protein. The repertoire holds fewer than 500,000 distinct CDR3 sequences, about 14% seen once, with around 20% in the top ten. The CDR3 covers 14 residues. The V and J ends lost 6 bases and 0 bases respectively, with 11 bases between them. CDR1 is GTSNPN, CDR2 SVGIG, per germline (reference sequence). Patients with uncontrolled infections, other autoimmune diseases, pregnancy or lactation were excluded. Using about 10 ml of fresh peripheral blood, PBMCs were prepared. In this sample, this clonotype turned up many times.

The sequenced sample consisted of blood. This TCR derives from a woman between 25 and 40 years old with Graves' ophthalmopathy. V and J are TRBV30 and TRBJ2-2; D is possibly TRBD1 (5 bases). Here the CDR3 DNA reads TGTGCCTGCCATGACAGCTCGAACACCGGGGAGCTGTTTTTT. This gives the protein CACHDSSNTGELFF.